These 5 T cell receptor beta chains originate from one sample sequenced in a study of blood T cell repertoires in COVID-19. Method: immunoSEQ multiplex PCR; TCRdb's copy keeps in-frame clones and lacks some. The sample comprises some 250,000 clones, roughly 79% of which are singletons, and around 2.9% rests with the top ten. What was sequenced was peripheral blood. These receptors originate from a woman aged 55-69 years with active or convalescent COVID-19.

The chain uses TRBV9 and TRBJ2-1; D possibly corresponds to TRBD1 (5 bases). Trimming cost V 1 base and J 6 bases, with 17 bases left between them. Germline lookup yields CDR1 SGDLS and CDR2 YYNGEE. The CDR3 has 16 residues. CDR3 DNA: TGTGCCAGCAGCGTAAATGACAGAGGTGGTGGCAATGAGCAGTTCTTC. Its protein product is CASSVNDRGGGNEQFF. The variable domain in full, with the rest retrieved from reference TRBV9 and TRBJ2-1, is DSGVTQTPKHLITATGQRVTLRCSPRSGDLSVYWYQQSLDQGLQFLIQYYNGEERAKGNILERFSAQQFPDLHSELNLSSLELGDSALYFCASSVNDRGGGNEQFFGPGTRLTVL.

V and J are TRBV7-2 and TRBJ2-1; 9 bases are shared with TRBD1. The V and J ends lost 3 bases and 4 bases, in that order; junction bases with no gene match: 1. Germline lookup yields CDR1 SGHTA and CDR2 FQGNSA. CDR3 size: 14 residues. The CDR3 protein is CASSLGTGYNEQFF. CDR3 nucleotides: TGTGCCAGCAGCTTGGGGACAGGGTACAATGAGCAGTTCTTC.

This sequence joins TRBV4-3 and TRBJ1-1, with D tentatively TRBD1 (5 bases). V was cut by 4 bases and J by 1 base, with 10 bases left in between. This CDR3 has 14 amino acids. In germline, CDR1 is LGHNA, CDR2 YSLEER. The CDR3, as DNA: TGCGCCAGCAGCCCCCTGACAGCGAACACTGAAGCTTTCTTT. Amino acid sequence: CASSPLTANTEAFF.

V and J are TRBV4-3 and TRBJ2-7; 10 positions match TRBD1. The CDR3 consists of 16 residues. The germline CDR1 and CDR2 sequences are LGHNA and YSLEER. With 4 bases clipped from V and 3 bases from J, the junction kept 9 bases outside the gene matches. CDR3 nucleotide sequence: TGCGCCAGCAGCCCTAGGACGACAGGGGGCGGCTACGAGCAGTACTTC. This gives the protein CASSPRTTGGGYEQYF.

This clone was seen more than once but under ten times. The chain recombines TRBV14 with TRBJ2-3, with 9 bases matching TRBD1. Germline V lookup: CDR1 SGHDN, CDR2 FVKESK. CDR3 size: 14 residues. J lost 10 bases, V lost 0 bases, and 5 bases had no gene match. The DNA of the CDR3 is TGTGCCAGCAGCCAAGATTGGGGACAGGGTTCGCAGTATTTT. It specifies CASSQDWGQGSQYF. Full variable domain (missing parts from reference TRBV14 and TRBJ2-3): EAGVTQFPSHSVIEKGQTVTLRCDPISGHDNLYWYRRVMGKEIKFLLHFVKESKQDESGMPNNRFLAERTGGTYSTLKVQPAELEDSGVYFCASSQDWGQGSQYFGPGTRLTVL.